The source of this T cell receptor beta chain is a study of T cell responses to AZD1222 COVID-19 vaccine. The method was immunoSEQ multiplex PCR; TCRdb's version includes in-frame clones alone and lacks a portion of them. Of about 93,000 clones detected, 80% to 90% appear once; the ten largest clones hold around 8%. This clonotype originated in an adult in good health. This specimen was peripheral blood, taken on day 0 of AZD1222 vaccination.

CDR3 DNA sequence: TGTGCCAGCAGCCTCCAAGTAAACACTGAAGCTTTCTTT. Its translation: CASSLQVNTEAFF. This chain links TRBV7-3 with TRBJ1-1, with D unclear. The CDR3 covers 13 residues. The V gene's germline CDR1 is SGHTA and CDR2 FQGTGA. The ends were cut back, 5 bases at V and 2 bases at J, with 9 bases in the middle.